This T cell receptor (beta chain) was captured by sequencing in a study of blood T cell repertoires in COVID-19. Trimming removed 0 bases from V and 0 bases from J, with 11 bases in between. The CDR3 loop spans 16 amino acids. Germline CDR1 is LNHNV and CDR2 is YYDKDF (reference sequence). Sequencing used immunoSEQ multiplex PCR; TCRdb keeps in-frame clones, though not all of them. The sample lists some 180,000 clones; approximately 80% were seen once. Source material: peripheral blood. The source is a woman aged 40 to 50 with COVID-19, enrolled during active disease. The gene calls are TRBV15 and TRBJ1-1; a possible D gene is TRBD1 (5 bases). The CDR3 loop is CATSRDGGVMNTEAFF. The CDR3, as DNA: TGTGCCACCAGCAGAGACGGGGGAGTAATGAACACTGAAGCTTTCTTT.